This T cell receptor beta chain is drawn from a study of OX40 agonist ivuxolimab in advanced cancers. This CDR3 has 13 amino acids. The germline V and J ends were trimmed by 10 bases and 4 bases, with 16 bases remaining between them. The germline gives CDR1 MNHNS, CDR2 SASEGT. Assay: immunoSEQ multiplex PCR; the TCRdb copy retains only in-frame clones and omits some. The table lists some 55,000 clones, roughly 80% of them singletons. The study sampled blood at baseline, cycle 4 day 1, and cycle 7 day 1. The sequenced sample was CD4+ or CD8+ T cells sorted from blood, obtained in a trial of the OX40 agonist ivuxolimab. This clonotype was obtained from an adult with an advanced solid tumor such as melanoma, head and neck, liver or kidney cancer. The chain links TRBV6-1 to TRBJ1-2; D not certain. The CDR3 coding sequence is TGTGCCATTTCTTCAACTCCCCCCTATGGCTACACCTTC. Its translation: CAISSTPPYGYTF.